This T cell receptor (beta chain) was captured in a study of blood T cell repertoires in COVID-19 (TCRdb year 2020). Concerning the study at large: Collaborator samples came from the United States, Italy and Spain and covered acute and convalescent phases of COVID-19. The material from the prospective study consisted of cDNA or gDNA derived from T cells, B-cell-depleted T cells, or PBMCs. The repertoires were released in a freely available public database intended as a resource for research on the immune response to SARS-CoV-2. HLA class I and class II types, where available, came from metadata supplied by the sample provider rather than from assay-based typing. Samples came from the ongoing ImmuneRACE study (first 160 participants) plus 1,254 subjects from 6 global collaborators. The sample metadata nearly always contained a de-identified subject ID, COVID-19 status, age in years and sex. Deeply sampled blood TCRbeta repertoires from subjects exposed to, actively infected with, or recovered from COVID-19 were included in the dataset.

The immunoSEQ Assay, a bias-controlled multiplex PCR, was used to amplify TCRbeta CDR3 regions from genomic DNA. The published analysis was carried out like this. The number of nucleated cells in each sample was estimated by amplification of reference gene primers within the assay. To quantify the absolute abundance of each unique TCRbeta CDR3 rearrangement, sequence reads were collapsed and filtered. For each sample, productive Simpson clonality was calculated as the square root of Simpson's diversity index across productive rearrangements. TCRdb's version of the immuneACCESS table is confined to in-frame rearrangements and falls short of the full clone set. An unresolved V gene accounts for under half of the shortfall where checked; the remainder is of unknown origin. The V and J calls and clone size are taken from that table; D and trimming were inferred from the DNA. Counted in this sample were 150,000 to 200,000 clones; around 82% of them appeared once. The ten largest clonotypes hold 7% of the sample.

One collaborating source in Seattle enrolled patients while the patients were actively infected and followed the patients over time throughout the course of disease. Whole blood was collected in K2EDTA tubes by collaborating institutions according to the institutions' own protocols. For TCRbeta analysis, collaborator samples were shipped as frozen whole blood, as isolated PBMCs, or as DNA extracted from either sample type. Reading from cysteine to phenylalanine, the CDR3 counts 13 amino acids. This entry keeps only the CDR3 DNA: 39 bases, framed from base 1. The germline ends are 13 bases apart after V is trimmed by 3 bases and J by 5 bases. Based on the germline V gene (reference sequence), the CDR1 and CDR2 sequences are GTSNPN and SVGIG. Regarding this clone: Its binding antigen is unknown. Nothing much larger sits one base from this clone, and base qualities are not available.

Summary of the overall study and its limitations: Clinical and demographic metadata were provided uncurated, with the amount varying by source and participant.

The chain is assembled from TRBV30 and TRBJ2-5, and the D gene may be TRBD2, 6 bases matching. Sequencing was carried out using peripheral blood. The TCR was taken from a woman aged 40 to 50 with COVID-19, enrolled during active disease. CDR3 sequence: CAWRGTGRETQYF. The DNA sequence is TGTGCCTGGAGAGGGACGGGGAGGGAGACCCAGTACTTC.